The present T cell receptor beta chain was sequenced within a study of early T cells in non-severe SARS-CoV-2 infection. Background on the study: Sequenced bulk RNA came from whole blood that was unsorted, and chains were unpaired.

Findings of the study overall: Clonotype matching in VDJdb favored anti-spike CD8 responses and did not capture private and CD4 specificities.

Researchers attached unique molecular identifiers to individual cDNA molecules. Via MiXCR, TCRdb re-called the 5' RACE reads, giving one row per CDR3 protein. The sample gives tens of thousands of distinct CDR3 sequences, 14% of which show up once; around 3.6% is in the top ten. This clonotype showed up just a few times. Antigen specificity is unknown. CDR1 is SEHNR, CDR2 FQNEAQ, per germline (reference sequence). The J segment lost 8 bases and the V segment lost 5 bases, leaving 7 bases of the junction unmatched. This CDR3 comprises 14 residues. The source of this sequence is an adult who was a healthcare worker with PCR-confirmed SARS-CoV-2 infection or an uninfected control (not recorded which). The sample here was whole blood, taken at baseline. V and J are TRBV7-9 and TRBJ2-1; 9 bases agree with TRBD2. CDR3 sequence reads: CASSPSGTKDEQFF. Here the CDR3 DNA reads TGTGCCAGCAGCCCTAGCGGGACCAAGGATGAGCAGTTCTTC.